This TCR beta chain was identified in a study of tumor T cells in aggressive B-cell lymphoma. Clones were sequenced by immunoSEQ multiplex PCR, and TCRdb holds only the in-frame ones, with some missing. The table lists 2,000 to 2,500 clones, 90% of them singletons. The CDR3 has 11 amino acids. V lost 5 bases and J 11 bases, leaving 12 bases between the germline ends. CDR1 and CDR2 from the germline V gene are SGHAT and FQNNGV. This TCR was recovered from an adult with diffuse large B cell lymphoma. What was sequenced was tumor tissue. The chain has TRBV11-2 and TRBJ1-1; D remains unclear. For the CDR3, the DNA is TGTGCCAGCAGCCGGACTCCAAAGGCTTTCTTT. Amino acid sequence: CASSRTPKAFF.